These 28 T cell receptor beta chains were all obtained from the same sample, sequenced in a study of blood T cell repertoires in COVID-19. Profiling relied on immunoSEQ multiplex PCR, and the TCRdb table lists in-frame clones only, not all of them. Here the sample spans 200,000 to 250,000 clones, more than 80% being singletons. The sequenced sample was peripheral blood. These receptors came from an elderly woman with COVID-19, enrolled during active disease.

As regards this clone: Other DNA variants within this sample encode the same CDR3. The V call is TRBV2, the J call TRBJ2-5; D is ambiguous. This CDR3 is 14 amino acids long. V lost 3 bases and J lost 0, with 8 bases in between. Germline-derived CDR1 and CDR2 are SNHLY and FYNNEI. The chain's CDR3 is CASSESQYQETQYF. The CDR3 bases are TGTGCCAGCAGTGAGTCGCAGTACCAAGAGACCCAGTACTTC.

The V call is TRBV18, the J call TRBJ2-1; TRBD1 aligns across 9 bases. CDR3 size: 16 residues. J gave up 3 bases and V 2 bases, and 5 bases lay outside the gene matches. Germline V gene lookup returns CDR1 KGHSH and CDR2 LQKENI. The CDR3: CASSPAGTGNYNEQFF. In DNA form, the CDR3 reads TGTGCCAGCTCACCAGCCGGGACAGGGAACTACAATGAGCAGTTCTTC.

The DNA for the CDR3 is TGTGCCAGCAGAACCCAGGGGGTCACTGAAGCTTTCTTT. Its protein is CASRTQGVTEAFF. The chain employs TRBV7-9 and TRBJ1-1; 7 positions agree with TRBD1. J lost 4 bases, V lost 6 bases, and 5 bases had no gene match. CDR3 length equals 13 residues. Looked up from germline, CDR1 is SEHNR and CDR2 is FQNEAQ (reference sequence).

The chain employs TRBV4-2 and TRBJ2-7; 8 nucleotides agree with TRBD2. With V trimmed by 4 bases and J by 3 bases, 8 bases remained unmatched. The V gene's germline CDR1 is LGHNA and CDR2 YNFKEQ. This CDR3 has 15 amino acids. The CDR3, as DNA: TGTGCCAGCAGCCTCGGGAGGGGGTCAGGCTACGAGCAGTACTTC. This translates into CASSLGRGSGYEQYF.

This chain connects TRBV11-1 to TRBJ2-5; TRBD2 might be the D (6 bases). The germline V gene has CDR1 SGHAT and CDR2 FQDESV (reference sequence). CDR3 length: 13 amino acids. The V end lost 5 bases, the J end lost 1 base, and 8 bases lay between the germline ends. CDR3 sequence: CASSRGLQETQYF. DNA of the CDR3: TGTGCCAGCAGCCGGGGACTCCAAGAGACCCAGTACTTC. Full variable domain (outside the CDR3, taken from reference TRBV11-1 and TRBJ2-5): EAEVAQSPRYKITEKSQAVAFWCDPISGHATLYWYRQILGQGPELLVQFQDESVVDDSQLPKDRFSAERLKGVDSTLKIQPAELGDSAMYLCASSRGLQETQYFGPGTRLLVL.

The chain employs TRBV4-1 and TRBJ2-1; TRBD2 matches at 10 bases. The CDR3 length is 16 residues. The J segment lost 7 bases and the V segment lost 2 bases, leaving 8 bases of the junction unmatched. Germline loops: CDR1 MGHRA, CDR2 YSYEKL. The CDR3 here is CASSQFTTSGLNEQFF. CDR3 DNA sequence: TGCGCCAGCAGCCAATTTACGACTAGCGGGTTAAATGAGCAGTTCTTC.

The rearrangement joins TRBV3-1 (or the pseudogene TRBV3-2) to TRBJ1-1, with D unresolved. Germline V CDR1 and CDR2: LGHDT, YNNKEL (reference sequence). This CDR3 is built from 13 residues. Trimming left V 1 base short and J 5 bases short, with 8 bases between. The CDR3 DNA follows: TGTGCCAGCAGCCAAGCTGTCGGTACTGAAGCTTTCTTT. Protein sequence: CASSQAVGTEAFF.

This chain uses TRBV7-2 with TRBJ1-2; tentative D call: TRBD1 (6 bases). Germline V gives CDR1 SGHTA, CDR2 FQGNSA. The ends were cut back, 5 bases at V and 4 bases at J, with 14 bases in the middle. The CDR3 covers 14 residues. The CDR3 nucleotides are TGTGCCAGCAGCACGACCACAGGGAGCTATGGCTACACCTTC. This encodes CASSTTTGSYGYTF.

This clone was found once. The V call is TRBV27, the J call TRBJ2-3; D ambiguous. Looked up from germline, CDR1 is MNHEY and CDR2 is SMNVEV (reference sequence). This CDR3 comprises 13 residues. V lost 6 bases and J lost 4, with 11 bases in between. CDR3 protein: CASSPPLPDTQYF. Here the CDR3 DNA reads TGTGCCAGCAGCCCACCACTGCCAGATACGCAGTATTTT.

The gene calls are TRBV7-3 and TRBJ2-2; D is possibly TRBD2 (5 bases). Deletions cut 5 bases from V and 2 bases from J, with 21 bases between. CDR3 length: 18 amino acids. Per germline, CDR1 SGHTA and CDR2 FQGTGA. The CDR3 here is CASSPRSLISGNTGELFF. CDR3 bases: TGTGCCAGCAGCCCCCGTTCACTAATTTCGGGAAACACCGGGGAGCTGTTTTTT.

This chain joins TRBV13 and TRBJ2-3; 9 bases are a match to TRBD2. Trimming removed 7 bases from V and 2 bases from J; junction bases left unmatched: 7. Germline assignment: CDR1 PRHDT and CDR2 FYEKMQ (reference sequence). The CDR3 runs 15 residues. The CDR3 here is CASKMGGGATDTQYF. The CDR3 DNA sequence: TGTGCCAGCAAGATGGGCGGGGGGGCCACAGATACGCAGTATTTT.

The chain carries TRBV9 and TRBJ1-6; 7 positions match TRBD1. The trim removed 3 bases at V and 10 bases at J, leaving 7 bases unmatched. CDR3 length: 14 amino acids. From germline, CDR1 is SGDLS and CDR2 YYNGEE. The CDR3 loop is CASSATGDESPLHF. The CDR3 DNA sequence: TGTGCCAGCAGCGCAACAGGGGATGAATCACCCCTCCACTTT.

The rearrangement uses TRBV9 and TRBJ2-6; 11 bases agree with TRBD1. Per germline, CDR1 SGDLS and CDR2 YYNGEE. This CDR3 region has 18 residues. The V gene end was trimmed by 3 bases and the J gene end by 0 bases; junction bases not matched to a gene: 5. The CDR3 DNA reads as TGTGCCAGCAGCGGGACAGGGGGCGGACGCTCTGGGGCCAACGTCCTGACTTTC. This sequence encodes CASSGTGGGRSGANVLTF.

The rearrangement links TRBV28 to TRBJ1-1; D remains unclear. Germline-derived CDR1 and CDR2 are MDHEN and SYDVKM. This CDR3 spans 12 amino acids. V lost 5 bases and J lost 10, with 14 bases in between. The CDR3 sequence is CASSLPGSGAFF. The CDR3 nucleotides read TGTGCCAGCAGTCTACCGGGGTCGGGAGCTTTCTTT. Variable domain in full (rest from reference TRBV28 and TRBJ1-1): DVKVTQSSRYLVKRTGEKVFLECVQDMDHENMFWYRQDPGLGLRLIYFSYDVKMKEKGDIPEGYSVSREKKERFSLILESASTNQTSMYLCASSLPGSGAFFGQGTRLTVV.

The genes are TRBV15 and TRBJ1-5; D perhaps matches TRBD1 (5 bases). Trimming took off 5 bases at V and 0 bases at J, with 11 bases between the two ends. CDR3 size: 15 residues. Germline-derived CDR1 and CDR2 are LNHNV and YYDKDF (reference sequence). CDR3 in DNA: TGTGCCACCAGCCAGGGTACGGGTAGCAATCAGCCCCAGCATTTT. Translated, it gives CATSQGTGSNQPQHF.

To note about this clone: The sample carries other DNA sequences with the same CDR3. The V gene is TRBV18, the J gene TRBJ1-4; TRBD1 matches 9 bases. The ends lost 3 bases at V and 8 bases at J; junction bases unmatched: 4. Germline CDR1 and CDR2: KGHSH and LQKENI. The CDR3 extends over 14 amino acids. CDR3: CASSPGQGMEKLFF. Written as DNA, the CDR3 is TGTGCCAGCTCACCGGGACAGGGCATGGAAAAACTGTTTTTT.

The gene calls are TRBV6-5 and TRBJ1-2, with 10 nucleotides matching TRBD1. There are 15 residues in the CDR3. V gave up 6 bases and J gave up 4 bases; unmatched junction bases: 8. Germline assignment: CDR1 MNHEY and CDR2 SVGAGI. The CDR3 DNA is TGTGCCAGCAGGGACAGGGGGAGAGTCGGCTATGGCTACACCTTC. Translated, it gives CASRDRGRVGYGYTF.

The chain couples TRBV5-4 to TRBJ1-3; 10 nucleotides agree with TRBD1. The junction had 5 bases not matched to a gene; V was cut back by 4 bases and J by 4 bases. Germline values: CDR1 SGHNT, CDR2 YYREEE (reference sequence). The CDR3 sequence is 15 residues long. This chain's CDR3 is CASSLRQGAGNTIYF. CDR3 DNA: TGTGCCAGCAGCCTGAGACAGGGGGCAGGAAACACCATATATTTT.

In its sample, this clone was seen once. This chain joins TRBV18 and TRBJ1-4, with TRBD1 identical over 10 bases. V dropped 8 bases and J dropped 8; count of bases not matched to a gene: 11. CDR3 length: 15 amino acids. Germline V gene sequence: CDR1 KGHSH, CDR2 LQKENI. The CDR3: CASRPGQGMEEKLFF. The DNA for the CDR3 is TGTGCCAGCCGACCGGGACAGGGGATGGAGGAAAAACTGTTTTTT.

V gene TRBV28 combines with J gene TRBJ1-2; 8 bases map to TRBD1. Germline V gene lookup returns CDR1 MDHEN and CDR2 SYDVKM. The CDR3 runs 12 residues. Trimming took 4 bases from V and 10 from J; bases not matched to a gene: 5. Here the CDR3 reads CASSSRTGTYTF. Written as DNA, the CDR3 is TGTGCCAGCAGTTCCCGGACAGGGACCTACACCTTC.

This chain links TRBV2 with TRBJ1-1; TRBD1 agrees at 9 bases. Trimming at V came to 6 bases and at J to 1 base, leaving 9 bases not matched to a gene. CDR3 length equals 16 residues. CDR1 SNHLY and CDR2 FYNNEI come from the germline V gene. This CDR3 reads CASRDLPGQGNTEAFF. For the CDR3, the DNA is TGTGCCAGCAGGGATCTTCCGGGACAGGGGAACACTGAAGCTTTCTTT. Together with reference TRBV2 and TRBJ1-1, the CDR3 gives the full variable domain: EPEVTQTPSHQVTQMGQEVILRCVPISNHLYFYWYRQILGQKVEFLVSFYNNEISEKSEIFDDQFSVERPDGSNFTLKIRSTKLEDSAMYFCASRDLPGQGNTEAFFGQGTRLTVV.

The chain carries TRBV4-1 and TRBJ2-1; D not resolved. CDR1 MGHRA and CDR2 YSYEKL come from the germline V gene. The CDR3 extends over 12 amino acids. V dropped 0 bases and J dropped 9 bases, with 6 bases sitting between them. CDR3 coding DNA: TGCGCCAGCAGCCAAGATACTGGTGAGCAGTTCTTC. It translates to CASSQDTGEQFF.

The V call is TRBV9, the J call TRBJ2-2; the D gene is possibly TRBD2 (6 bases). The CDR3 spans 15 residues. The V and J ends lost 3 bases and 1 base respectively, with 10 bases between them. Germline assignment: CDR1 SGDLS and CDR2 YYNGEE. The CDR3 DNA reads TGTGCCAGCAGCGGACTAGGACAGAACACCGGGGAGCTGTTTTTT. Translated, it gives CASSGLGQNTGELFF.

This rearrangement joins TRBV28 to TRBJ2-1; D is possibly TRBD2 (7 bases). This CDR3 comprises 15 residues. Trimming stripped 5 bases from V and 7 bases from J, with 18 bases between. CDR1 MDHEN and CDR2 SYDVKM come from the germline V gene. The CDR3 nucleotides read TGTGCCAGCAGTACCGGCGGGGGCCCGTTTAATGAGCAGTTCTTC. Its translation: CASSTGGGPFNEQFF.

The chain links TRBV10-3 to TRBJ1-1; D perhaps matches TRBD1 (5 bases). The CDR3 runs to 17 residues. V was clipped by 0 bases and J by 0 bases, with 14 bases between them. The germline V gene encodes CDR1 ENHRY and CDR2 SYGVKD. The CDR3 region has the DNA TGTGCCATCAGTGAGTCGAATCAGGGCATAATGAACACTGAAGCTTTCTTT. It yields the protein CAISESNQGIMNTEAFF.

The V gene is TRBV28, the J gene TRBJ1-3, with 8 bases matching TRBD1. The V segment lost 7 bases and the J segment 4 bases; nucleotides outside the gene matches: 12. Germline V gene data show CDR1 as MDHEN and CDR2 as SYDVKM. The CDR3 has 16 amino acids. This chain's CDR3 is CASTPFVGQAGNTIYF. CDR3 bases: TGTGCCAGCACCCCTTTTGTGGGACAGGCCGGAAACACCATATATTTT.

This clone showed up just once. The J gene is TRBJ2-6, the V gene TRBV3-1 (or the pseudogene TRBV3-2); D remains ambiguous. The V gene's germline CDR1 is LGHDT and CDR2 YNNKEL (reference sequence). This CDR3 region has 16 residues. V shed 6 bases and J shed 0 bases, with 12 bases lying between them. CDR3 sequence (DNA): TGTGCCAGCAGTCCCCTTGGTAGCTCTGGGGCCAACGTCCTGACTTTC. It encodes CASSPLGSSGANVLTF.

Turning to this clone: An end of the junction does not agree with germline; a read error may underlie this. The chain employs TRBV4-1 and TRBJ2-7; 9 bases line up with TRBD1. This CDR3 is built from 15 residues. Germline V gives CDR1 MGHRA, CDR2 YSYEKL. CDR3 sequence: CASSQGTGFSNEQYF. CDR3 nucleotide sequence: TGCGCCAGCAGCCAGGGGACAGGGTTCTCCAACGAGCAGTACTTC.